A selection of T cell receptor beta chains follows, all from one sample in a study of T cells in localized non-small cell lung cancer. The protocol was immunoSEQ multiplex PCR, while the TCRdb copy is restricted to in-frame clones and leaves out a portion. The table includes about 130,000 clones, more than 70% detected once. This material consisted of peripheral blood, taken before any cancer treatment. These receptors were collected from a female donor aged 60 or older with stage I lung adenocarcinoma. Both conserved end residues are part of each CDR3. The order of the fields is clone size, V gene, J gene, D gene, CDR3 protein, CDR3 DNA. D genes are given only for firm matches. For some rows the clone size is stated as once, few or many, or as a class when expanded; others skip it.

-	TRBV27	TRBJ1-2	TRBD1	CASRTGGYGYTF	TGTGCCAGCAGGACAGGGGGATACGGCTACACCTTC
-	TRBV6-6	TRBJ1-2	-	CASSYGENYGYTF	TGTGCCAGCAGTTACGGGGAGAACTATGGCTACACCTTC
-	TRBV30	TRBJ1-1	-	CAWRKGVANTEAFF	TGTGCCTGGAGGAAAGGAGTAGCGAACACTGAAGCTTTCTTT
-	TRBV11-1	TRBJ2-1	-	CASSSPPYNEQFF	TGTGCCAGCAGCTCCCCCCCGTACAATGAGCAGTTCTTC
-	TRBV30	TRBJ2-7	TRBD2	CAWSDWLAGSSYEQYF	TGTGCCTGGAGTGACTGGCTAGCGGGGAGCTCCTACGAGCAGTACTTC
-	TRBV20-1	TRBJ2-7	-	CSAAGSYEQYF	TGCAGTGCTGCTGGTTCCTACGAGCAGTACTTC
-	TRBV27	TRBJ2-7	TRBD1	CASSHRQGIYEQYF	TGTGCCAGCAGCCATCGACAGGGGATCTACGAGCAGTACTTC
once	TRBV30	TRBJ2-7	-	CAWSGSRSYGYEQYF	TGTGCCTGGAGTGGGTCGCGGAGTTACGGCTACGAGCAGTACTTC
-	TRBV9	TRBJ2-1	TRBD2	CASSFGTSQGDEQFF	TGTGCCAGCAGCTTTGGGACTAGCCAAGGGGATGAGCAGTTCTTC
once	TRBV7-3	TRBJ2-6	-	CASSLIGSGANVLTF	TGTGCCAGCAGCTTAATAGGCTCTGGGGCCAACGTCCTGACTTTC
-	TRBV5-1	TRBJ1-4	TRBD1	CASSFDRGPAELFF	TGCGCCAGCAGCTTCGACAGGGGTCCAGCCGAACTGTTTTTT
many	TRBV9	TRBJ2-1	-	CASSLHPSSSDEQFF	TGTGCCAGCAGCCTCCACCCCAGTTCGTCCGATGAGCAGTTCTTC
-	TRBV5-6	TRBJ2-3	TRBD1	CASSLVDRVLADTQYF	TGTGCCAGCAGCTTGGTCGACAGGGTGTTGGCAGATACGCAGTATTTT
-	TRBV30	TRBJ2-5	TRBD2	CAWHGPSGSGETQYF	TGTGCCTGGCATGGGCCTAGCGGGTCGGGAGAGACCCAGTACTTC
-	TRBV29-1	TRBJ2-7	-	CSVEEGRAEQYF	TGCAGCGTTGAAGAGGGACGAGCCGAGCAGTACTTC
-	TRBV28	TRBJ2-7	TRBD2	CASSFPSGRSSYEQYF	TGTGCCAGCAGTTTTCCTAGCGGGAGGAGCTCCTACGAGCAGTACTTC
once	TRBV19	TRBJ1-1	-	CASLRTGFTEAFF	TGTGCCAGCTTAAGAACAGGGTTCACTGAAGCTTTCTTT
-	TRBV19	TRBJ2-1	TRBD2	CASSITSGSSNEQFF	TGTGCCAGTAGTATCACTAGCGGGAGTTCCAATGAGCAGTTCTTC
-	TRBV2	TRBJ2-7	-	CASRQFYEQYF	TGTGCCAGCAGACAGTTCTACGAGCAGTACTTC
-	TRBV27	TRBJ1-3	-	CASSYNSGNTIYF	TGTGCCAGCAGTTATAACTCTGGAAACACCATATATTTT
-	TRBV28	TRBJ1-5	TRBD1	CASGFPGQGAGQPQHF	TGTGCCAGTGGATTTCCGGGACAGGGGGCAGGTCAGCCCCAGCATTTT
-	TRBV18	TRBJ2-3	-	CASSPSQGAQAQYF	TGTGCCAGCTCACCCTCACAAGGGGCGCAGGCGCAGTATTTT
-	TRBV19	TRBJ1-1	-	CASSVAPVTMNTEAFF	TGTGCCAGTAGTGTTGCCCCGGTCACCATGAACACTGAAGCTTTCTTT
-	TRBV7-6	TRBJ2-1	TRBD2	CASSLAAGTSLVNEQFF	TGTGCCAGCAGCTTAGCAGCCGGGACTAGTCTTGTCAATGAGCAGTTCTTC
-	TRBV19	TRBJ2-6	-	CASSRTGFSGANVLTF	TGTGCCAGTAGTAGAACAGGGTTCTCTGGGGCCAACGTCCTGACTTTC
-	TRBV7-9	TRBJ2-2	TRBD1	CASSPYRGSFPGELFF	TGTGCCAGCAGCCCCTACAGGGGGAGTTTTCCCGGGGAGCTGTTTTTT
once	TRBV11-2	TRBJ2-7	-	CASSRDTNAYEQYF	TGTGCCAGCAGTCGGGACACCAACGCCTACGAGCAGTACTTC
-	TRBV9	TRBJ2-2	TRBD2	CASKTSTNTGELFF	TGTGCCAGCAAGACTAGCACGAACACCGGGGAGCTGTTTTTT
once	TRBV10-3	TRBJ1-4	-	CATMDSNEKLFF	TGTGCCACAATGGACAGTAATGAAAAACTGTTTTTT
-	TRBV28	TRBJ1-1	-	CASCVGAITEAFF	TGTGCCAGCTGCGTAGGAGCTATCACTGAAGCTTTCTTT
-	TRBV19	TRBJ2-5	-	CASSGPDKETQYF	TGTGCCAGTAGTGGGCCAGATAAAGAGACCCAGTACTTC
-	TRBV5-1	TRBJ2-1	TRBD1	CASSGRTGEEQFF	TGCGCCAGCAGCGGGCGGACAGGGGAAGAGCAGTTCTTC
-	TRBV20-1	TRBJ2-5	-	CSAPQETQYF	TGCAGTGCACCGCAAGAGACCCAGTACTTC
few	TRBV5-6	TRBJ1-1	-	CASSRVLNTEAFF	TGTGCCAGCAGCAGGGTGCTAAACACTGAAGCTTTCTTT
-	TRBV12-2	TRBJ2-3	-	CASRLERDTQYF	TGTGCAAGTCGCTTAGAGAGGGATACGCAGTATTTT
-	TRBV6-5	TRBJ2-1	TRBD2	CASSYRLAGYNEQFF	TGTGCCAGCAGTTACAGACTAGCGGGTTACAATGAGCAGTTCTTC
-	TRBV15	TRBJ2-5	-	CATSTGEVETQYF	TGTGCCACCAGCACAGGGGAAGTGGAGACCCAGTACTTC
-	TRBV28	TRBJ2-7	TRBD2	CASNTLSGRARNEQYF	TGTGCCAGCAATACCCTTAGCGGGAGGGCCAGGAACGAGCAGTACTTC
-	TRBV15	TRBJ1-2	-	CATSRGQVSINYGYTF	TGTGCCACCAGCAGAGGACAGGTGAGCATCAACTATGGCTACACCTTC
few	TRBV13	TRBJ2-7	TRBD2	CASTLGAGGPGYEQYF	TGTGCCAGCACCCTTGGGGCGGGAGGGCCCGGGTACGAGCAGTACTTC
-	TRBV5-5	TRBJ2-7	-	CASSLELAVEQYF	TGTGCCAGCAGCTTGGAGCTAGCCGTTGAGCAGTACTTC
-	TRBV10-3	TRBJ2-3	-	CAISEGSGTQYF	TGTGCCATCAGTGAGGGTTCGGGTACGCAGTATTTT